These 18 T cell receptor beta chains were all obtained from the same sample, sequenced in a study of T cells in Graves' hyperthyroidism and ophthalmopathy (dated by TCRdb to about 2019). Library method: multiplex PCR. The sequencer was an Illumina HiSeq 2000. The TCR beta CDR3 regions were amplified from the RNA transcripts. For the first round of RT-PCR on the TCR CDR3, the HTBI primer set was used together with the Qiagen OneStep RT-PCR kit. TCRdb itself trimmed the public reads at Q25 with fastp, ran MiXCR and retained productive beta chains. Records with the same CDR3 protein are collapsed into one entry carrying the most frequent genes and DNA. This sample is represented by 20,000 to 30,000 distinct CDR3 sequences; around 40% of them were singletons. Jointly, the top ten make up under 13% of the sample. The sequenced sample consisted of blood. Source of these receptors: a woman aged 25 to 39 with Graves' hyperthyroidism.

V and J are TRBV19 and TRBJ1-1; D ambiguous. CDR1 and CDR2 from the germline V gene are LNHDA and SQIVND (reference sequence). V lost 4 bases and J 0 bases, leaving 9 bases between the germline ends. This CDR3 contains 14 residues. For the CDR3, the DNA is TGTGCCAGTAGTAAAGGCAGCATGAACACTGAAGCTTTCTTT. This sequence encodes CASSKGSMNTEAFF.

This clonotype appeared many times. V gene TRBV2 combines with J gene TRBJ2-2; 8 nucleotides align to TRBD2. From germline, CDR1 is SNHLY and CDR2 FYNNEI. The V gene end was trimmed by 4 bases and the J gene end by 4 bases; junction bases not matched to a gene: 5. CDR3 size: 15 residues. The CDR3 DNA is TGTGCCAGCAGTGTAACTAGCGGTTTCACCGGGGAGCTGTTTTTT. This codes for CASSVTSGFTGELFF.

This chain uses TRBV29-1 with TRBJ1-5; maybe TRBD1 (5 bases). CDR3 size: 14 residues. The germline CDR1 and CDR2 sequences are SQVTM and ANQGSEA. V was clipped by 4 bases and J by 0 bases, with 10 bases between them. The CDR3 DNA reads TGCAGCGTTGTAGACAGTAATAGCAATCAGCCCCAGCATTTT. This translates into CSVVDSNSNQPQHF. Together with reference TRBV29-1 and TRBJ1-5, the CDR3 gives the full variable domain: SAVISQKPSRDICQRGTSLTIQCQVDSQVTMMFWYRQQPGQSLTLIATANQGSEATYESGFVIDKFPISRPNLTFSTLTVSNMSPEDSSIYLCSVVDSNSNQPQHFGDGTRLSIL.

This clonotype was recorded at least ten times. The chain is built from TRBV5-5 and TRBJ2-7; no reliable D call. Germline V gene sequence: CDR1 SGHKS, CDR2 YYEKEE (reference sequence). V gave up 0 bases and J gave up 3 bases, with 4 bases separating them. The CDR3 loop spans 12 amino acids. For the CDR3, the DNA is TGTGCCAGCAGCTTGGTGGGCTACGAGCAGTACTTC. Translation: CASSLVGYEQYF.

The V gene is TRBV20-1, the J gene TRBJ2-1; 9 bases align to TRBD2. The germline V gene encodes CDR1 DFQATT and CDR2 SNEGSKA (reference sequence). The trim removed 1 base at V and 7 bases at J, leaving 5 bases unmatched. The CDR3 consists of 14 residues. The CDR3 DNA sequence: TGCAGTGCTAGAGGGTGGGGACTAGCAAATGAGCAGTTCTTC. This codes for CSARGWGLANEQFF.

In its sample, this clonotype was seen many times. The V call is TRBV18, the J call TRBJ2-7; D is unresolved. V lost 3 bases and J 2 bases, leaving 11 bases between the germline ends. Germline assignment: CDR1 KGHSH and CDR2 LQKENI. The CDR3 runs to 14 residues. CDR3 in amino acids: CASSPSTGPYEQYF. The CDR3 DNA reads TGTGCCAGCTCACCCTCCACTGGGCCCTACGAGCAGTACTTC. The variable domain in full, with the rest retrieved from reference TRBV18 and TRBJ2-7, is NAGVMQNPRHLVRRRGQEARLRCSPMKGHSHVYWYRQLPEEGLKFMVYLQKENIIDESGMPKERFSAEFPKEGPSILRIQQVVRGDSAAYFCASSPSTGPYEQYFGPGTRLTVT.

The chain combines TRBV7-9 with TRBJ1-2, with 9 positions matching TRBD1. CDR1 and CDR2 from the germline V gene are SEHNR and FQNEAQ (reference sequence). The CDR3 totals 13 residues. With V trimmed by 3 bases and J by 8 bases, 4 bases remained unmatched. In DNA form, the CDR3 reads TGTGCCAGCAGCTTTGGACAGGGGCAAGGCTACACCTTC. It translates to CASSFGQGQGYTF.

This clonotype came up many times. The chain links TRBV28 to TRBJ2-1; 9 nucleotides match TRBD2. The CDR3 is 15 amino acids. With 6 bases clipped from V and 10 bases from J, the junction kept 13 bases outside the gene matches. Germline CDR1 and CDR2: MDHEN and SYDVKM. The DNA of the CDR3 is TGTGCCAGCAGACAGCCTAGCGGGATAGTCGGGGAGCAGTTCTTC. Translation: CASRQPSGIVGEQFF.

This chain links TRBV5-6 with TRBJ2-7; the D is unclear. The germline gives CDR1 SGHDT, CDR2 YYEEEE. V was pared by 4 bases and J by 5 bases, with 7 bases between. The CDR3 has 11 residues. CDR3 sequence: CASSVLDEQYF. DNA for the CDR3: TGTGCCAGCAGCGTGCTCGACGAGCAGTACTTC.

This clonotype was seen only once. The junction does not match germline at one end; this may be a read error. The chain joins TRBV5-1 to TRBJ2-1; unclear D gene. Germline V gene data show CDR1 as SGHRS and CDR2 as YFSETQ. The CDR3 has 15 amino acids. The CDR3 DNA reads TGCGCCAGCGGCGGAAGCAGGAGCTCCTACAATGGGCAGTTCTTC. Translated: CASGGSRSSYNGQFF. Complete variable domain (other parts from reference TRBV5-1 and TRBJ2-1): KAGVTQTPRYLIKTRGQQVTLSCSPISGHRSVSWYQQTPGQGLQFLFEYFSETQRNKGNFPGRFSGRQFSNSRSEMNVSTLELGDSALYLCASGGSRSSYNGQFFGPGTRLTVL.

This clonotype was counted at least ten times. CDR3 protein: CASSLVGVGGYNEQFF. The CDR3 DNA reads as TGTGCCAGCAGCTTAGTTGGGGTTGGCGGCTACAATGAGCAGTTCTTC. The chain joins TRBV11-2 to TRBJ2-1, with no clear D. Per germline, CDR1 SGHAT and CDR2 FQNNGV. V was shortened by 1 base and J by 3 bases, with 13 bases between the two germline ends. The CDR3 is made up of 16 amino acids.

This clonotype was found many times. The chain recombines TRBV6-5 with TRBJ2-3, with a tentative D call TRBD1 (5 bases). The CDR3 runs to 19 residues. Germline V gene lookup returns CDR1 MNHEY and CDR2 SVGAGI. Trimming stripped 6 bases from V and 1 base from J, with 26 bases between. CDR3 DNA: TGTGCCAGCAGCCGGAAAACAGGTTTTTCGACGACCCGCACAGATACGCAGTATTTT. The encoded protein is CASSRKTGFSTTRTDTQYF.

Sample share makes this clonotype medium-sized (0.01 to 0.1%). The chain employs TRBV7-2 and TRBJ1-2, with 10 bases aligning to TRBD1. The CDR3 extends over 15 amino acids. Trimming cost V 2 bases and J 8 bases; bases outside gene matches: 8. The V gene's germline CDR1 is SGHTA and CDR2 FQGNSA. CDR3 loop: CASSLQGQGGGGYTF. CDR3 coding DNA: TGTGCCAGCAGCTTACAAGGACAGGGGGGAGGAGGCTACACCTTC.

This chain joins TRBV5-1 and TRBJ2-3; 7 bases map to TRBD2. The CDR3 extends over 15 amino acids. The V and J ends lost 5 bases and 2 bases, in that order; junction bases with no gene match: 8. Germline V lookup: CDR1 SGHRS, CDR2 YFSETQ. The CDR3 reads CASSSGTIDTDTQYF. As DNA, the CDR3 is TGCGCCAGCAGTTCCGGGACTATAGACACAGATACGCAGTATTTT.

Relative to its sample, this clonotype is medium-sized. The V and J genes are TRBV9 and TRBJ2-6; 7 bases match TRBD1. Germline CDR1 reads SGDLS; CDR2 reads YYNGEE. This CDR3 has 15 residues. V lost 8 bases, J lost 2 bases, and 7 bases stayed unmatched. The CDR3 sequence: CARGTGVAGANVLTF. CDR3 nucleotides: TGTGCCAGAGGAACAGGGGTTGCTGGGGCCAACGTCCTGACTTTC.

This chain uses TRBV7-9 with TRBJ2-3; 8 bases line up with TRBD2. The CDR3 runs to 14 residues. J was trimmed by 11 bases and V by 3 bases; bases with no gene match: 10. CDR1 is SEHNR, CDR2 FQNEAQ, per germline (reference sequence). For the CDR3, the DNA is TGTGCCAGCAGCTTGAGCGGGAGCTACAATGAGCAGTATTTT. It translates to CASSLSGSYNEQYF.

V gene TRBV9 combines with J gene TRBJ2-5; D is uncertain. The V end was cut by 0 bases, the J end by 9 bases, with 12 bases between. Per the germline V gene, CDR1 is SGDLS and CDR2 is YYNGEE. The CDR3 contains 13 residues. CDR3 amino acids: CASSVGGNQPQYF. Written as DNA, the CDR3 is TGTGCCAGCAGCGTAGGGGGAAATCAGCCCCAGTACTTC.

This clonotype was observed at least ten times. The rearrangement uses TRBV30 and TRBJ2-3, with a tentative D call TRBD2 (5 bases). With 4 bases removed from V and 3 bases from J, the gap between germline ends came to 14 bases. Per the germline V gene, CDR1 is GTSNPN and CDR2 is SVGIG (reference sequence). There are 14 residues in the CDR3. The CDR3 region is CAWMLAGLTDTQYF. The CDR3 DNA reads TGTGCCTGGATGCTAGCCGGGCTAACAGATACGCAGTATTTT.